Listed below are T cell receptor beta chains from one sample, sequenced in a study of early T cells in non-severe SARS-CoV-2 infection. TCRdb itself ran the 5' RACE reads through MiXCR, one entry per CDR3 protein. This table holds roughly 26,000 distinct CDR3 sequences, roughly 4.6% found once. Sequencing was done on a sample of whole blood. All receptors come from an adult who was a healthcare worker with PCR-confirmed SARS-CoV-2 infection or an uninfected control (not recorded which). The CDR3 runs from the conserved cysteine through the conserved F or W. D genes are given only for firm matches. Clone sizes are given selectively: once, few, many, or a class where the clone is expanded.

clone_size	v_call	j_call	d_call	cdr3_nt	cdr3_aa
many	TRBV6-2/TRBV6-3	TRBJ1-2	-	TGTGCCAGCAGTGACGGTCCACGGGTCTATGGCTACACCTTC	CASSDGPRVYGYTF
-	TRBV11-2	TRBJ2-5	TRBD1	TGTGCCAGCAGCCCGGGACAGCAAGAGACCCAGTACTTC	CASSPGQQETQYF
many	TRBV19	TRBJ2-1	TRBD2	TGTGCCAGTAGTTCTAGGACTAGCGACCACAATGAGCAGTTCTTC	CASSSRTSDHNEQFF
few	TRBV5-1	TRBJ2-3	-	TGCGCCAGCAGCTTCGAATACACAGATACGCAGTATTTT	CASSFEYTDTQYF
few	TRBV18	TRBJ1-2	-	TGTGCCAGCTCACCCGGCGGGGACGATGGCTACACCTTC	CASSPGGDDGYTF
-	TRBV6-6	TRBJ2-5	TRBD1	TGTGCCAGCAGTTACCCGACAGGGAATCAAGAGACCCAGTACTTC	CASSYPTGNQETQYF
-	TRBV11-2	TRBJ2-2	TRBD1	TGTGCCAGCAGCATGGACAGGGCGAACACCGGGGAGCTGTTTTTT	CASSMDRANTGELFF
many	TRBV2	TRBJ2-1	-	TGTGCCAGCAGTGGAGGTTCGGGAGTGGCTGAGCAGTTCTTC	CASSGGSGVAEQFF
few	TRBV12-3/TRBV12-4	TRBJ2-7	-	TGTGCCAGCAGTTTGAACCGAGCCTACGAGCAGTACTTC	CASSLNRAYEQYF
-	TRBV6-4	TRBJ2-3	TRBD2	TGTGCCAGCAGTGACGGGGGGGAAACAGATACGCAGTATTTT	CASSDGGETDTQYF
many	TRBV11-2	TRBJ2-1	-	TGTGCCAGCAGCTTAGCAGGTGTGCGGAATGAGCAGTTCTTC	CASSLAGVRNEQFF
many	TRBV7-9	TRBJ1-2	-	TGTGCCAGCAAGAAGGGGAGGGACTATGGCTACACCTTC	CASKKGRDYGYTF
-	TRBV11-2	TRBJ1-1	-	TGTGCCAGCAGCTTAGAGTACGGGCTAAGGATGAACACTGAAGCTTTCTTT	CASSLEYGLRMNTEAFF
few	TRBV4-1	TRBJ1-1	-	TGCGCCAGCAGCCAAGTACCCACCGTAAGGAACACTGAAGCTTTCTTT	CASSQVPTVRNTEAFF
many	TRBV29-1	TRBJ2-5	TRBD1	TGCAGCTTCGAGACAGGGTCAGAGACCCAGTACTTC	CSFETGSETQYF
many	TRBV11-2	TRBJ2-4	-	TGTGCCAGCAGCTTAGATCACGTCATTCAGTACTTC	CASSLDHVIQYF
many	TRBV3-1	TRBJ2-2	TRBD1	TGTGCCAGCAGCCTCACCAGACAGGGGACGAACACCGGGGAGCTGTTTTTT	CASSLTRQGTNTGELFF
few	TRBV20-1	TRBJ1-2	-	TGCAGTGCTAAGGACAGTTCTAACTATGGCTACACCTTC	CSAKDSSNYGYTF
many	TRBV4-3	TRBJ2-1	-	TGCGCCAGCAGCCAAGATCCCCGGACTGAGCAGTTCTTC	CASSQDPRTEQFF
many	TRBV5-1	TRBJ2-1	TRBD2	TGCGCCAGCAGAGCGACTAGCGGGGGGGCAGTAAATGAGCAGTTCTTC	CASRATSGGAVNEQFF
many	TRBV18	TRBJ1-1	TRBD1	TGTGCCAGCTCACCCGGGACAGGGATCACTGAAGCTTTCTTT	CASSPGTGITEAFF
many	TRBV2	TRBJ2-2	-	TGTGCCAGCAGTGACAATGGGGAGCTGTTTTTT	CASSDNGELFF
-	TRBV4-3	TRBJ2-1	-	TGCGCCAGCAGCCAAGAGGGATTCAACAATGAGCAGTTCTTC	CASSQEGFNNEQFF
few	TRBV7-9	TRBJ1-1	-	TGTGCCAGCAGCTTACCAGGGAACACTGAAGCTTTCTTT	CASSLPGNTEAFF
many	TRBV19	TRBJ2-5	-	TGTGCCACCGCCGAGAGGGAGACCCAGTACTTC	CATAERETQYF
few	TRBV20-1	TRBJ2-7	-	TGCAGTGCCAAGAGAACGGGGAGCTCCTACGAGCAGTACTTC	CSAKRTGSSYEQYF
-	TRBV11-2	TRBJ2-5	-	TGTGCCAGCAGCTTACAAGCGGAGACCCAGTACTTC	CASSLQAETQYF
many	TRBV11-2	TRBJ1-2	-	TGTGCCAGCAGCTTAGTAGTCGGAACTAACTATGGCTACACCTTC	CASSLVVGTNYGYTF
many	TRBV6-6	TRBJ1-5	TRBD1	TGTGCCAGCAGTTACAGGCCGGGGGAGAGGGGGCCTTATAGCAATCAGCCCCAGCATTTT	CASSYRPGERGPYSNQPQHF
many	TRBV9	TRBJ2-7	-	TGTGCCAGCTCTCCGAGCCGTGAAATCTCCTACGAGCAGTACTTC	CASSPSREISYEQYF
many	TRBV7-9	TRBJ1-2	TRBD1	TGTGCCAGCAGCCAGGGGGCCCAAGACACCTTC	CASSQGAQDTF
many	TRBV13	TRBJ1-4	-	TGTGCCAGCAGCTTAGGCCCCGAAAAACTGTTTTTT	CASSLGPEKLFF
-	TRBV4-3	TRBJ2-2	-	TGCGCCAGCAGCCAAGATAGGGACACCGGGGAGCTGTTTTTT	CASSQDRDTGELFF
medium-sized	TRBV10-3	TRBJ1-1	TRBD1	TGTGCCATCAGTGGGGACAGGCCGGAAGCTTTCTTT	CAISGDRPEAFF
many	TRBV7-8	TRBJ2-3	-	TGTGCCAGCAGCTTGACAGAACGCACGCAGTATTTT	CASSLTERTQYF
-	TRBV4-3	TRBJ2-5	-	TGCGCCAGCAGCCAAGTCGGCAGGCAAGAGACCCAGTACTTC	CASSQVGRQETQYF
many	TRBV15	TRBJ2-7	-	TGTGCCACCAGCGACGCGGGGCCCTCCTCCTACGAGCAGTACTTC	CATSDAGPSSYEQYF
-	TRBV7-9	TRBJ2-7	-	TGTGCCAGCAGCTTAATAACGGACGCCGACTACGAGCAGTACTTC	CASSLITDADYEQYF
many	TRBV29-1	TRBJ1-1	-	TGCAGCGTCGAAGATGGACCGAACACTGAAGCTTTCTTT	CSVEDGPNTEAFF
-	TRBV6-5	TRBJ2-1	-	TGTGCCAGCACTAGTGGGACTCGGGCCTACAATGAGCAGTTCTTC	CASTSGTRAYNEQFF